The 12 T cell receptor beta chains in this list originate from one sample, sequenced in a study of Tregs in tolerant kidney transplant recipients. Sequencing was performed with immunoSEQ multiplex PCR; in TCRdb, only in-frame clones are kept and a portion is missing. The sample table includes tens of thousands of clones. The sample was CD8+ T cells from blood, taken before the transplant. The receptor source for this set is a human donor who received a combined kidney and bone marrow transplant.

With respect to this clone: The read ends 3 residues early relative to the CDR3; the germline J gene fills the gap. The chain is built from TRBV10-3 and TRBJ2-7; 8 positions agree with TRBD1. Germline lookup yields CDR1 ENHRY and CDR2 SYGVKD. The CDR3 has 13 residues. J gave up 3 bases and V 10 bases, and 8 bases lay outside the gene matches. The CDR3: CATWTGPYYEQYF. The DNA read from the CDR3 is TGTGCCACCTGGACAGGGCCGTACTACGAG.

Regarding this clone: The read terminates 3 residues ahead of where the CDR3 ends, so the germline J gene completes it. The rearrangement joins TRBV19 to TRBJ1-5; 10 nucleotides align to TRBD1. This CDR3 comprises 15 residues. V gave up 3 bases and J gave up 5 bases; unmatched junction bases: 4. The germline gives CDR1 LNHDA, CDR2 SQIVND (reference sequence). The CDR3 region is CASSMGQGLHQPQHF. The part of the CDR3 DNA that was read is TGTGCCAGTAGTATGGGACAGGGGTTACATCAGCCC.

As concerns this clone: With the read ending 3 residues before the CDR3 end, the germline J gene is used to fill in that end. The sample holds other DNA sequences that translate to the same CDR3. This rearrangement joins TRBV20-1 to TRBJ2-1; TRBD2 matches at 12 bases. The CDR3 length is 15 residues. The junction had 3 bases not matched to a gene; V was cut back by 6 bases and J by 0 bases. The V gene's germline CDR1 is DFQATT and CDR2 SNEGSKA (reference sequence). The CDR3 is CSARGLAGSYNEQFF. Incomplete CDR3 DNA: TGCAGTGCAAGGGGACTAGCGGGCTCCTACAATGAG.

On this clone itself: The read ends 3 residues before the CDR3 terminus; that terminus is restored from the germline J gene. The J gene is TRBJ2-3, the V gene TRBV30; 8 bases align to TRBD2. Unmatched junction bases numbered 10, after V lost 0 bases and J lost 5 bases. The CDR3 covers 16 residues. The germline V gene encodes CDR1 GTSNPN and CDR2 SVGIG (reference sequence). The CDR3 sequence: CAWSVRKGTRGDTQYF. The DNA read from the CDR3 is TGTGCCTGGAGTGTACGTAAAGGGACTAGGGGAGATACG.

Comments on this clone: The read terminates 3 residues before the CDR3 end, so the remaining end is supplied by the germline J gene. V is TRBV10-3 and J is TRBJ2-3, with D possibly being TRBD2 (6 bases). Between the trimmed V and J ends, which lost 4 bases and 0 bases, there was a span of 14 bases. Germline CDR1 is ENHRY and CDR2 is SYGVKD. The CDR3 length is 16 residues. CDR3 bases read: TGTGCCATCAGTGCCCCTATAGCGGCTAGCACAGATACG. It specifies CAISAPIAASTDT. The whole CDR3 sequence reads CAISAPIAASTDTQYF.

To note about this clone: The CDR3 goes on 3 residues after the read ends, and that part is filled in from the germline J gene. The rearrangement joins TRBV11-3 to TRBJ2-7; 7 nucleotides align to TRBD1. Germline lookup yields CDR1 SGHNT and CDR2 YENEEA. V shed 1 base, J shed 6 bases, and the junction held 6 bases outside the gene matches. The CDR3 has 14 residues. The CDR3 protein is CASSLGPTGSEQYF. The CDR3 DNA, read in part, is TGTGCCAGCAGCTTAGGCCCGACAGGGTCCGAG.

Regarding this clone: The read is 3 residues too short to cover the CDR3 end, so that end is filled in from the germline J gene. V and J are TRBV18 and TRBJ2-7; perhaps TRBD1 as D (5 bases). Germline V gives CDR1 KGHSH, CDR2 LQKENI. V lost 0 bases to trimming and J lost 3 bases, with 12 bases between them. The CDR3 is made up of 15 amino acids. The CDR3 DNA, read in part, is TGTGCCAGCTCACCACCGGAAGGGGCGATCTACGAG. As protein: CASSPPEGAIYE. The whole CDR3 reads CASSPPEGAIYEQYF.

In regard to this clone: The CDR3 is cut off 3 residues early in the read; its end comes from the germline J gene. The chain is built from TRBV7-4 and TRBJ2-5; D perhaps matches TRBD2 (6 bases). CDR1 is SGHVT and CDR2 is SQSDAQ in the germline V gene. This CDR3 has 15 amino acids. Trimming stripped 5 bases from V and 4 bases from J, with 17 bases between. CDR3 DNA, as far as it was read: TGTGCCAGCAGCCTTTTACTAGCAAAACTAGAGACC. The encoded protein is CASSLLLAKLET. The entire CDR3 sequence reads CASSLLLAKLETQYF.

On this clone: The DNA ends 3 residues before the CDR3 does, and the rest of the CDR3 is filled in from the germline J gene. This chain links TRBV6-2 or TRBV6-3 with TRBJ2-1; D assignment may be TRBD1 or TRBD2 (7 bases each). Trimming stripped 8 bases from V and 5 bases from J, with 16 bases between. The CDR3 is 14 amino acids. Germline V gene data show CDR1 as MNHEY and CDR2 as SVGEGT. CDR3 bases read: TGTGCCAGCTGGGGAGGGGGCGAAGACAATGAG. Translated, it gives CASWGGGEDNE. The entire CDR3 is CASWGGGEDNEQFF.

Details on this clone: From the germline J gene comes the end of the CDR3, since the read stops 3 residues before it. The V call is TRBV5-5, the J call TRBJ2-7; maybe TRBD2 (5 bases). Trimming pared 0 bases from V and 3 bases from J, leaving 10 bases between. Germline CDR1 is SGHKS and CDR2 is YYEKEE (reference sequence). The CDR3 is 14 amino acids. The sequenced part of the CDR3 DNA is TGTGCCAGCAGCTTGGGGGCGGGTAACTACGAG. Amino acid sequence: CASSLGAGNYE. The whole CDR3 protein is CASSLGAGNYEQYF. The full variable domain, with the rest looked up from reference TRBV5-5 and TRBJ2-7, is DAGVTQSPTHLIKTRGQQVTLRCSPISGHKSVSWYQQVLGQGPQFIFQYYEKEERGRGNFPDRFSARQFPNYSSELNVNALLLGDSALYLCASSLGAGNYEQYFGPGTRLTVT.

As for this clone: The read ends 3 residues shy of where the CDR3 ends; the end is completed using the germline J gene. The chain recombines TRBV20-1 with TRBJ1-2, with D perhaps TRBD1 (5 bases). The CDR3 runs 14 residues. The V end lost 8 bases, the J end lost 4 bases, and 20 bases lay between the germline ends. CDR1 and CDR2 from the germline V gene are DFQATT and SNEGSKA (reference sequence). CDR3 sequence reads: CSSGIPPLGYGYTF. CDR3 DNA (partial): TGCAGTTCAGGGATACCACCTCTGGGCTATGGC.

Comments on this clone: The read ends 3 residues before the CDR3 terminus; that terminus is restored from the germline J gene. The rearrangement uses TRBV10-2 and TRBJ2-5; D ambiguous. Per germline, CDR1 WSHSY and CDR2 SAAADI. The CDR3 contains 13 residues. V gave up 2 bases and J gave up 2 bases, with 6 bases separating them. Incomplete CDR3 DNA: TGCGCCAGCAGTGAGGGGCTACAAGAGACC. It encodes CASSEGLQET. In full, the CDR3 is CASSEGLQETQYF.